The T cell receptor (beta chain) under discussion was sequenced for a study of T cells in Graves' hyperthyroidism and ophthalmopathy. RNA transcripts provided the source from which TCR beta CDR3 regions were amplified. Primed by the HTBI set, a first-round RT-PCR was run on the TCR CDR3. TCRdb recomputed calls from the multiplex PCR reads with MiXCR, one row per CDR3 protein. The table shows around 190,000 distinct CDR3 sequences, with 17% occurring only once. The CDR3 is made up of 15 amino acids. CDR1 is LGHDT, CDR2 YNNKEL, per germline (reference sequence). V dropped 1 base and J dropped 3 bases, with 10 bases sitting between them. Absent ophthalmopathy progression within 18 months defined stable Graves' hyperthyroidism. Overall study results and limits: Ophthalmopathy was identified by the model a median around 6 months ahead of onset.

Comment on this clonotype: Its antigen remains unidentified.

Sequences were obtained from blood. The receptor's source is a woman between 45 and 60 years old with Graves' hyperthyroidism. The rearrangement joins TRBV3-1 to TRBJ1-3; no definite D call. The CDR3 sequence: CASSQVQTGGNTIYF. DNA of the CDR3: TGTGCCAGCAGCCAAGTTCAAACGGGTGGAAACACCATATATTTT.